The present T cell receptor beta chain was sequenced within a study of PD-L1 blockade in urothelial cancer. Study as a whole: From about 2014, patients received atezolizumab, given as 1,200 mg intravenously every 3 weeks. Chemotherapy regimens numbering 0 to 3 had been given to patients.

Germline CDR1 and CDR2: SQVTM and ANQGSEA. This CDR3 has 15 amino acids. The V end was cut by 1 base, the J end by 1 base, with 13 bases between. Regarding time point: pretreatment peripheral blood. This table comes from immunoSEQ multiplex PCR, and its TCRdb copy is limited to in-frame clones, with some not included. The sample includes fewer than 60,000 clones, roughly 80% seen only once; the top ten take over 1%. The TCR originated in a man in his forties or fifties with urothelial cancer. The sample here was PBMCs, taken around atezolizumab (anti-PD-L1) treatment. The gene calls are TRBV29-1 and TRBJ1-1; weak D call: TRBD1 (6 bases). The CDR3 DNA follows: TGCAGCGTTGAAGGTCACAGGGTGGGGAACACTGAAGCTTTCTTT. Amino acid sequence: CSVEGHRVGNTEAFF.